Included here is one T cell receptor beta chain sequence, with context. This entry belongs to a study of blood T cell repertoires in COVID-19. Study context: COVID-19 samples collected from the United States, Italy and Spain covered acute and convalescent phases. Sample material is recorded as cDNA or gDNA derived from T cells, B-cell-depleted T cells, or PBMCs.

Original processing notes: The assay estimated nucleated cells by amplifying reference gene primers. Only in-frame clones appear in the TCRdb table, and some are missing; sequencing was by immunoSEQ multiplex PCR. V, J and clone size reflect that table, while D and trimming were determined from the DNA. The sample includes under 35,000 clones, nearly 80% seen only once; the top ten take 30% to 40%. The CDR3 contains 15 residues. V dropped 3 bases and J dropped 6; count of bases not matched to a gene: 3. CDR1 and CDR2 (germline): MDHEN, SYDVKM. Sequenced input: peripheral blood. The chain carries TRBV28 and TRBJ1-5; 12 nucleotides match TRBD1. The receptor was derived from a man of 80 years or more with acute or convalescent COVID-19. The CDR3 coding sequence is TGTGCCAGCAGTTTTAGGGACAGGGGGCTTCAGCCCCAGCATTTT. Residues: CASSFRDRGLQPQHF.